A selection of T cell receptor beta chains follows, all from one sample in a study of cytomegalovirus exposure and HLA in healthy donors. Some clones are missing from TCRdb's copy, which holds only in-frame ones; the method was immunoSEQ multiplex PCR. The table includes 60,000 to 100,000 clones, about four fifths detected once. The sample taken for sequencing was PBMCs. These receptors all stem from a man aged 35 to 55 in good health and CMV-seronegative. Both conserved end residues are part of each CDR3. The order of the fields is V gene, J gene, CDR3 protein.

V gene: TRBV4-2
J gene: TRBJ1-1
CDR3 protein: CASSPAGINTEAFF

V gene: TRBV5-4
J gene: TRBJ1-5
CDR3 protein: CASSLSGINQPQHF

V gene: TRBV4-2
J gene: TRBJ2-1
CDR3 protein: CASSLLPGASYNEQFF

V gene: TRBV7-2
J gene: TRBJ2-7
CDR3 protein: CASSLGATEKIEQYF

V gene: TRBV6-6
J gene: TRBJ1-5
CDR3 protein: CASSNSEGQPQHF

V gene: TRBV6-1
J gene: TRBJ2-1
CDR3 protein: CASTGSINEQFF

V gene: TRBV6-4
J gene: TRBJ1-2
CDR3 protein: CASIPQGNYGYTF

V gene: TRBV4-1
J gene: TRBJ2-2
CDR3 protein: CASSQEQTNTGELFF

V gene: TRBV7-2
J gene: TRBJ2-3
CDR3 protein: CASSLGTGGPGAQYF

V gene: TRBV5-1
J gene: TRBJ2-2
CDR3 protein: CASSLSGSVRTGELFF

V gene: TRBV4-2
J gene: TRBJ2-1
CDR3 protein: CASSRGLAEAGEQFF

V gene: TRBV5-1
J gene: TRBJ1-2
CDR3 protein: CASSLEAARVGYTF

V gene: TRBV29-1
J gene: TRBJ2-2
CDR3 protein: CSVERQGNTGELFF

V gene: TRBV28
J gene: TRBJ2-2
CDR3 protein: CASSSGGNTGELFF

V gene: TRBV28
J gene: TRBJ2-5
CDR3 protein: CASSLSGDLRETQYF

V gene: TRBV25-1
J gene: TRBJ2-5
CDR3 protein: CASSEEGTSGTQETQYF

V gene: TRBV2
J gene: TRBJ1-6
CDR3 protein: CASKMGMEVPLHF

V gene: TRBV11-2
J gene: TRBJ1-2
CDR3 protein: CASSLRERNYGYTF

V gene: TRBV11-2
J gene: TRBJ1-4
CDR3 protein: CASSLGQGDEKLFF

V gene: TRBV19
J gene: TRBJ2-3
CDR3 protein: CASRRTGGADTQYF

V gene: TRBV19
J gene: TRBJ1-5
CDR3 protein: CASTTGSGQPQHF

V gene: TRBV9
J gene: TRBJ2-2
CDR3 protein: CASSGPGQGLRGELFF

V gene: TRBV19
J gene: TRBJ1-5
CDR3 protein: CASINRGSNQPQHF

V gene: TRBV6-6
J gene: TRBJ1-5
CDR3 protein: CASSMNQPQHF

V gene: TRBV28
J gene: TRBJ1-3
CDR3 protein: CASSPTGLSSGNTIYF

V gene: TRBV27
J gene: TRBJ1-4
CDR3 protein: CASSPPDRGHPEKLFF

V gene: TRBV9
J gene: TRBJ1-5
CDR3 protein: CASSAGAVGSPQHF

V gene: TRBV10-3
J gene: TRBJ2-5
CDR3 protein: CAISETTSGRRGTQYF

V gene: TRBV6-1
J gene: TRBJ2-1
CDR3 protein: CASRAGVAGYNEQFF

V gene: TRBV7-2
J gene: TRBJ2-7
CDR3 protein: CASSISGGGSFYEQYF

V gene: TRBV4-1
J gene: TRBJ1-1
CDR3 protein: CASSPHLIWTGTRNTEAFF

V gene: TRBV6-4
J gene: TRBJ2-5
CDR3 protein: CASSPGGLDSETQYF

V gene: TRBV30
J gene: TRBJ1-1
CDR3 protein: CAWNFDRTNTEAFF

V gene: TRBV5-1
J gene: TRBJ1-2
CDR3 protein: CASSSGQLHGTGYTF

V gene: TRBV28
J gene: TRBJ2-7
CDR3 protein: CASSETSGRGEQYF

V gene: TRBV6-6
J gene: TRBJ2-4
CDR3 protein: CASSNRQGAMDIQYF

V gene: TRBV5-1
J gene: TRBJ2-7
CDR3 protein: CASRRGSSYEQYF

V gene: TRBV7-9
J gene: TRBJ2-6
CDR3 protein: CASSVSRAGSSGANGLTF

V gene: TRBV18
J gene: TRBJ2-1
CDR3 protein: CASSLWTGDLYNEQFF

V gene: TRBV4-1
J gene: TRBJ1-1
CDR3 protein: CASSPGGRGLTEAFF

V gene: TRBV6-5
J gene: TRBJ1-1
CDR3 protein: CASSYLGQLNTEAFF

V gene: TRBV5-1
J gene: TRBJ2-3
CDR3 protein: CASSYRSPVDTQYF

V gene: TRBV13
J gene: TRBJ2-1
CDR3 protein: CASSRRGSKGNEQFF

V gene: TRBV5-1
J gene: TRBJ2-1
CDR3 protein: CASSPETSRNEQFF

V gene: TRBV10-1
J gene: TRBJ2-2
CDR3 protein: CASSAAGPTGELFF

V gene: TRBV5-1
J gene: TRBJ2-1
CDR3 protein: CASSAELAGGRNEQFF

V gene: TRBV28
J gene: TRBJ2-7
CDR3 protein: CASTGTSREQYF

V gene: TRBV7-2
J gene: .
CDR3 protein: CASSFVFNEQYF

V gene: TRBV5-1
J gene: TRBJ1-2
CDR3 protein: CASSLMSRTGDGYTF

V gene: TRBV2
J gene: TRBJ1-5
CDR3 protein: CASSIEAQPQHF

V gene: TRBV10-3
J gene: TRBJ1-2
CDR3 protein: CAIGSRESLYGYTF

V gene: TRBV2
J gene: TRBJ2-7
CDR3 protein: CASRSPSVPYEQYF

V gene: TRBV14
J gene: TRBJ2-7
CDR3 protein: CASSQDAVSYEQYF